Following are 14 T cell receptor beta chains from one sample sequenced in a study of shared T cell receptors in the human thymus. The table came from immunoSEQ multiplex PCR; TCRdb's copy has only in-frame clones and leaves some out. The table lists just under 550,000 clones, around 82% of them singletons. Another study also made use of these data, one on human thymus T cells.

Material for sequencing was thymocytes. These receptors all stem from a boy under two years old with a congenital heart defect.

This rearrangement joins TRBV30 to TRBJ2-3; 12 nucleotides line up with TRBD2. CDR1 is GTSNPN, CDR2 SVGIG, per germline (reference sequence). The CDR3 is 14 amino acids. Trimming removed 4 bases from V and 6 bases from J; junction bases left unmatched: 5. Here the CDR3 reads CAWKLAGGMDTQYF. The CDR3 bases are TGTGCCTGGAAACTAGCGGGAGGAATGGATACGCAGTATTTT.

The rearrangement uses TRBV6-4 and TRBJ2-3; possibly TRBD2 for D (5 bases). Trimming stripped 2 bases from V and 5 bases from J, with 5 bases between. Germline CDR1 and CDR2: MRHNA and SNTAGT. The CDR3 has 12 residues. The CDR3 region has the DNA TGTGCCAGCAGTGACGGAGGAGATACGCAGTATTTT. Translation: CASSDGGDTQYF.

The rearrangement links TRBV2 to TRBJ2-7; 9 bases fit TRBD2. Germline assignment: CDR1 SNHLY and CDR2 FYNNEI. Losses at the gene ends were 7 bases for V and 2 bases for J; bases not matched to a gene: 9. The CDR3 is 15 residues long. The CDR3 nucleotides read TGTGCCAGCAAGGCTAGCGGGGTTTCAACCTACGAGCAGTACTTC. It translates to CASKASGVSTYEQYF.

This clone was seen a few times. V gene TRBV7-8 combines with J gene TRBJ1-5, with D hard to call. CDR1 SGHVS and CDR2 FQNEAQ come from the germline V gene. The CDR3 totals 14 residues. Trimming stripped 5 bases from V and 2 bases from J, with 10 bases between. The CDR3 DNA sequence: TGTGCCAGCAGCGCATGCCCGGGCAATCAGCCCCAGCATTTT. Its translation is CASSACPGNQPQHF.

The CDR3 sequence: CASSPRGSYEQYF. The CDR3 DNA follows: TGTGCCAGCAGTCCAAGGGGCTCCTACGAGCAGTACTTC. The rearrangement joins TRBV2 to TRBJ2-7; tentative D call: TRBD1 (5 bases). Germline V gene sequence: CDR1 SNHLY, CDR2 FYNNEI. CDR3 length: 13 amino acids. Trimming cost V 5 bases and J 0 bases, with 8 bases left between them. The whole variable domain, remainder taken from reference TRBV2 and TRBJ2-7, is EPEVTQTPSHQVTQMGQEVILRCVPISNHLYFYWYRQILGQKVEFLVSFYNNEISEKSEIFDDQFSVERPDGSNFTLKIRSTKLEDSAMYFCASSPRGSYEQYFGPGTRLTVT.

The gene calls are TRBV19 and TRBJ2-7, with TRBD2 identical over 8 bases. Germline-derived CDR1 and CDR2 are LNHDA and SQIVND (reference sequence). The V gene end was trimmed by 4 bases and the J gene end by 0 bases; junction bases not matched to a gene: 5. The CDR3 loop spans 15 amino acids. CDR3 nucleotide sequence: TGTGCCAGTAGTACGACTAGCGTAAGCTCCTACGAGCAGTACTTC. This gives the protein CASSTTSVSSYEQYF.

The V and J genes are TRBV29-1 and TRBJ2-5; 10 nucleotides match TRBD1. V lost 6 bases to trimming and J lost 2 bases; unmatched junction nucleotides: 18. The germline gives CDR1 SQVTM, CDR2 ANQGSEA. This CDR3 region has 18 residues. Here the CDR3 reads CSVAGTGDGYNGQETQYF. CDR3 in DNA: TGCAGCGTGGCCGGGACAGGGGATGGGTACAATGGGCAAGAGACCCAGTACTTC.

V gene TRBV28 combines with J gene TRBJ2-7; 7 bases agree with TRBD2. V shed 5 bases, J shed 2 bases, and the junction held 6 bases outside the gene matches. The CDR3 is 14 residues long. Germline loops: CDR1 MDHEN, CDR2 SYDVKM. CDR3 amino acids: CASSRAGEAYEQYF. The CDR3 region has the DNA TGTGCCAGCAGTCGCGCGGGGGAGGCCTACGAGCAGTACTTC. Complete variable domain (other parts from reference TRBV28 and TRBJ2-7): DVKVTQSSRYLVKRTGEKVFLECVQDMDHENMFWYRQDPGLGLRLIYFSYDVKMKEKGDIPEGYSVSREKKERFSLILESASTNQTSMYLCASSRAGEAYEQYFGPGTRLTVT.

The chain employs TRBV9 and TRBJ1-2, with D unresolved. The CDR3 is made up of 16 amino acids. The germline V gene has CDR1 SGDLS and CDR2 YYNGEE. The V end lost 0 bases, the J end lost 4 bases, and 16 bases lay between the germline ends. This chain's CDR3 is CASSVAPWRPLYGYTF. In DNA form, the CDR3 reads TGTGCCAGCAGCGTAGCTCCCTGGCGGCCCCTCTATGGCTACACCTTC.

As regards this clone: At one of its ends the junction is not consistent with the germline gene, which may arise from a read error. The gene calls are TRBV7-8 and TRBJ1-1, with 7 bases aligning to TRBD1. The CDR3 loop spans 14 amino acids. Germline V gene lookup returns CDR1 SGHVS and CDR2 FQNEAQ. The DNA for the CDR3 is TGTGCCAGCAGCTTCCTCGAGGACAGGACTGAATCTTTCTTT. Translation: CASSFLEDRTESFF.

The J gene is TRBJ2-5, the V gene TRBV7-2, with D perhaps matching TRBD2 (6 bases). Germline values: CDR1 SGHTA, CDR2 FQGNSA. V shed 5 bases and J shed 9 bases, with 31 bases lying between them. This CDR3 is 18 amino acids long. The CDR3: CASSQSTGTPLGLVAQYF. The CDR3 nucleotides are TGTGCCAGCAGCCAATCGACCGGGACTCCTTTGGGGTTGGTGGCCCAGTACTTC.

CDR3 loop: CASSAELAPVGNTGELFF. As DNA, the CDR3 is TGTGCCAGCAGTGCAGAACTAGCGCCCGTGGGGAACACCGGGGAGCTGTTTTTT. The chain combines TRBV6-4 with TRBJ2-2; 7 positions match TRBD2. The CDR3 runs to 18 residues. V lost 4 bases, J lost 1 base, and 12 bases stayed unmatched. From germline, CDR1 is MRHNA and CDR2 SNTAGT.

V usage is TRBV4-1 and J usage is TRBJ1-1, with D perhaps TRBD1 (6 bases). The V end lost 6 bases, the J end lost 1 base, and 15 bases lay between the germline ends. The CDR3 covers 15 residues. CDR1 is MGHRA and CDR2 is YSYEKL in the germline V gene. The CDR3 loop is CASRHTGKGNTEAFF. The CDR3 region has the DNA TGCGCCAGCAGACATACAGGGAAGGGGAACACTGAAGCTTTCTTT.

The rearrangement links TRBV2 to TRBJ2-1, with TRBD2 matching over 7 bases. V was clipped by 7 bases and J by 0 bases; unmatched bases: 12. The CDR3 length is 17 residues. Per germline, CDR1 SNHLY and CDR2 FYNNEI. CDR3 DNA sequence: TGTGCCAGCACGGCGTTAGCGGGCAGAACCTCCTACAATGAGCAGTTCTTC. It is translated as CASTALAGRTSYNEQFF.